Below, 26 T cell receptor beta chains from the same sample are listed, as sequenced in a study of shared clonotypes between healthy human individuals (dated by TCRdb to the early 2020s). CD8 naive samples consisted of CD45RO-negative cells that were positively selected for CCR7, yielding a CD45RA+CCR7+ population without TemRA cells. Library preparation employed the immunoSEQ multiplex PCR assay. TCRdb re-hosts the immuneACCESS table, in-frame sequences only. Its copies lack some clones; in the studies checked, an unresolved V gene accounts for under half of them, and the cause for the rest is not known. The sample records some 1,900,000 clones, approximately 95% of which are singletons. The ten largest clonotypes hold roughly 1% of the sample. The sequenced sample consisted of naive CD8+ T cells sorted from blood. What this sample's cell subset or site label stands for: CD45RA+CCR7+. Source of these receptors: a young man in good health.

This chain uses TRBV4-1 with TRBJ2-7; 8 bases map to TRBD1. The length of the CDR3 is 20 residues. With 1 base clipped from V and 2 bases from J, the junction kept 19 bases outside the gene matches. The germline CDR1 and CDR2 sequences are MGHRA and YSYEKL. This CDR3 is CASSQVPPRQGSYGPYEQYF. The CDR3 region has the DNA TGCGCCAGCAGCCAAGTTCCCCCCCGACAGGGGAGCTATGGTCCCTACGAGCAGTACTTC.

This chain links TRBV4-1 with TRBJ2-7; no reliable D call. CDR3 length equals 13 residues. V was cut by 0 bases and J by 4 bases, with 7 bases left in between. Germline assignment: CDR1 MGHRA and CDR2 YSYEKL. CDR3 bases: TGCGCCAGCAGCCAAGAGATCGGATACGAGCAGTACTTC. The encoded protein is CASSQEIGYEQYF.

The CDR3 nucleotides read TGCGCCAGCAGCCCTGGGACTAGCGGGGGGGTAGATACGCAGTATTTT. It codes for CASSPGTSGGVDTQYF. The chain joins TRBV4-1 to TRBJ2-3; TRBD2 matches at 16 bases. The V segment lost 4 bases and the J segment 5 bases; nucleotides outside the gene matches: 3. CDR1 and CDR2 from the germline V gene are MGHRA and YSYEKL. The CDR3 is made up of 16 amino acids.

This clone has only a few counts. V gene TRBV30 combines with J gene TRBJ1-6; D remains unclear. The CDR3 totals 11 residues. V gave up 1 base and J gave up 5 bases, with 0 bases separating them. Germline V gene lookup returns CDR1 GTSNPN and CDR2 SVGIG (reference sequence). The CDR3, as DNA: TGTGCCTGGAGTGATAATTCACCCCTCCACTTT. It codes for CAWSDNSPLHF.

The chain recombines TRBV5-1 with TRBJ1-1; D remains ambiguous. The V gene's germline CDR1 is SGHRS and CDR2 YFSETQ. Deletions cut 0 bases from V and 3 bases from J, with 6 bases between. This CDR3 is 13 amino acids long. The CDR3 protein is CASSLAPDTEAFF. The DNA for the CDR3 is TGCGCCAGCAGCTTGGCCCCCGACACTGAAGCTTTCTTT.

V is TRBV2 and J is TRBJ1-4, with D unclear. V shed 8 bases and J shed 7 bases, with 14 bases lying between them. This CDR3 comprises 13 residues. Per germline, CDR1 SNHLY and CDR2 FYNNEI. CDR3 in amino acids: CASEVFLSEKLFF. Written as DNA, the CDR3 is TGTGCCAGCGAGGTATTTTTAAGTGAAAAACTGTTTTTT.

This rearrangement joins TRBV7-8 to TRBJ2-3; TRBD1 is a possible D gene (5 bases). The V end lost 4 bases, the J end lost 0 bases, and 11 bases lay between the germline ends. This CDR3 is 15 amino acids long. The germline CDR1 and CDR2 sequences are SGHVS and FQNEAQ. This chain's CDR3 is CASSSDRWSTDTQYF. CDR3 in DNA: TGTGCCAGCAGCTCCGACAGATGGAGCACAGATACGCAGTATTTT.

About this clone: The same CDR3 is also encoded by other DNA sequences in this sample. The chain carries TRBV15 and TRBJ1-1; D possibly corresponds to TRBD1 (5 bases). CDR3 length: 15 residues. Germline V CDR1 and CDR2: LNHNV, YYDKDF (reference sequence). Trimming shortened V by 0 bases and J by 5 bases, and 13 bases separated the two germline ends. The CDR3 coding sequence is TGTGCCACCAGCAGAGATCGGGGCGTGGGGACTGAAGCTTTCTTT. The encoded protein is CATSRDRGVGTEAFF.

The V gene is TRBV6-1, the J gene TRBJ2-7; maybe TRBD1 (6 bases). CDR1 and CDR2 from the germline V gene are MNHNS and SASEGT. The CDR3 covers 13 residues. V lost 6 bases and J 3 bases, leaving 12 bases between the germline ends. The CDR3 here is CASRRSGDYEQYF. CDR3 coding DNA: TGTGCCAGCAGACGGTCAGGGGACTACGAGCAGTACTTC.

CDR3 residues: CASSDRTGVNTGELFF. CDR3 in DNA: TGCGCCAGCAGTGACCGGACAGGGGTGAACACCGGGGAGCTGTTTTTT. J is TRBJ2-2 and V is TRBV10-1; 9 positions agree with TRBD1. CDR3 length: 16 amino acids. V lost 3 bases, J lost 1 base, and 3 bases stayed unmatched. Looked up from germline, CDR1 is WNHNN and CDR2 is SYGVQD (reference sequence).

As regards this clone: The same CDR3 can be traced to other DNA sequences in this sample. The CDR3 protein is CASSLTGFTGELFF. The CDR3 nucleotides are TGTGCCAGCAGTTTAACTGGGTTTACCGGGGAGCTGTTTTTT. The chain is built from TRBV28 and TRBJ2-2, with D hard to call. The germline V gene encodes CDR1 MDHEN and CDR2 SYDVKM. The ends were cut back, 2 bases at V and 5 bases at J, with 9 bases in the middle. This CDR3 comprises 14 residues.

J is TRBJ2-1 and V is TRBV4-3; D is tentatively TRBD1 or TRBD2 (6 bases each). V lost 3 bases and J lost 9, with 9 bases in between. CDR3 length equals 12 residues. CDR1 is LGHNA, CDR2 YSLEER, per germline. The CDR3 spells CASSQGGTEQFF. CDR3 nucleotide sequence: TGCGCCAGCAGCCAGGGGGGCACTGAGCAGTTCTTC.

V and J are TRBV4-3 and TRBJ2-7; perhaps D is TRBD1 or TRBD2 (5 bases each). Germline V gene sequence: CDR1 LGHNA, CDR2 YSLEER. There are 14 residues in the CDR3. V lost 0 bases and J 3 bases, leaving 9 bases between the germline ends. The CDR3 reads CASSQDPGLYEQYF. The CDR3 region has the DNA TGCGCCAGCAGCCAAGATCCGGGGCTCTACGAGCAGTACTTC.

As to this clone: The sample contains more than one DNA sequence encoding this CDR3. This rearrangement joins TRBV27 to TRBJ1-5; D call uncertain. The V gene's germline CDR1 is MNHEY and CDR2 SMNVEV (reference sequence). V gave up 0 bases and J gave up 0 bases, with 6 bases separating them. The CDR3 sequence is 15 residues long. In nucleotides, the CDR3 is TGTGCCAGCAGTTTATCCCCTAATAGCAATCAGCCCCAGCATTTT. As protein: CASSLSPNSNQPQHF.

V gene TRBV27 combines with J gene TRBJ1-1, with TRBD1 as a possible D gene (5 bases). The CDR3 consists of 16 residues. Germline values: CDR1 MNHEY, CDR2 SMNVEV (reference sequence). V lost 0 bases, J lost 0 bases, and 11 bases lay in between. This chain's CDR3 is CASSLSVGVVNTEAFF. The CDR3 nucleotides are TGTGCCAGCAGTTTATCTGTGGGGGTGGTGAACACTGAAGCTTTCTTT.

The rearrangement uses TRBV6-6 and TRBJ2-3; the D gene could be TRBD1 or TRBD2 (5 bases each). Trimming pared 0 bases from V and 4 bases from J, leaving 14 bases between. CDR1 is MNHNY and CDR2 is SVGAGI in the germline V gene (reference sequence). CDR3 length: 16 amino acids. CDR3 region: CASSYSELGGSDTQYF. CDR3 in DNA: TGTGCCAGCAGTTACTCGGAACTTGGGGGTTCAGATACGCAGTATTTT.

The chain is built from TRBV5-1 and TRBJ1-4; TRBD1 agrees at 7 bases. V dropped 8 bases and J dropped 6; count of bases not matched to a gene: 7. The CDR3 is made up of 13 amino acids. Germline CDR1 is SGHRS and CDR2 is YFSETQ. CDR3: CASQGVEDEKLFF. The CDR3, as DNA: TGCGCCAGTCAGGGGGTAGAGGATGAAAAACTGTTTTTT. The entire variable domain, with the rest obtained from reference TRBV5-1 and TRBJ1-4, is as follows: KAGVTQTPRYLIKTRGQQVTLSCSPISGHRSVSWYQQTPGQGLQFLFEYFSETQRNKGNFPGRFSGRQFSNSRSEMNVSTLELGDSALYLCASQGVEDEKLFFGSGTQLSVL.

The J gene is TRBJ2-7, the V gene TRBV6-1; 11 bases fit TRBD2. The CDR3 is made up of 15 amino acids. V dropped 6 bases and J dropped 5; count of bases not matched to a gene: 9. Germline V lookup: CDR1 MNHNS, CDR2 SASEGT. In nucleotides, the CDR3 is TGTGCCAGCAGCGGGCGGGGACTAGCGGATGACGAGCAGTACTTC. As protein: CASSGRGLADDEQYF.

The chain joins TRBV19 to TRBJ2-1, with 9 bases that match TRBD2. The CDR3 has 15 residues. CDR1 is LNHDA, CDR2 SQIVND, per germline (reference sequence). Trimming took 6 bases from V and 6 from J; bases not matched to a gene: 9. CDR3 DNA sequence: TGTGCCAGTAGCAGACTAGCGGACCCCACCAATGAGCAGTTCTTC. This sequence encodes CASSRLADPTNEQFF.

This chain uses TRBV4-2 with TRBJ1-6, with D perhaps matching TRBD1 (5 bases). This CDR3 is built from 13 residues. The germline V gene has CDR1 LGHNA and CDR2 YNFKEQ. Trimming shortened V by 4 bases and J by 9 bases, and 10 bases separated the two germline ends. CDR3 nucleotide sequence: TGTGCCAGCAGCCCGGGGGAGGGTTCACCCCTCCACTTT. This gives the protein CASSPGEGSPLHF.

The chain joins TRBV27 to TRBJ2-6; TRBD2 aligns across 12 bases. J gave up 0 bases and V 5 bases, and 8 bases lay outside the gene matches. Per germline, CDR1 MNHEY and CDR2 SMNVEV (reference sequence). The CDR3 extends over 19 amino acids. The CDR3 sequence: CASSPLTSGGLSGANVLTF. CDR3 sequence (DNA): TGTGCCAGCAGTCCCCTGACTAGCGGGGGACTCTCTGGGGCCAACGTCCTGACTTTC.

V gene TRBV6-5 combines with J gene TRBJ2-2; D is tentatively TRBD1 or TRBD2 (5 bases each). This CDR3 comprises 15 residues. From germline, CDR1 is MNHEY and CDR2 SVGAGI. V was cut by 2 bases and J by 9 bases, with 16 bases left in between. In nucleotides, the CDR3 is TGTGCCAGCAGTTACGGGGACGTGGAGGTGTGGGAGCTGTTTTTT. Its protein product is CASSYGDVEVWELFF.

The rearrangement uses TRBV28 and TRBJ1-5, with no clear D. Trimming removed 5 bases from V and 0 bases from J, with 11 bases in between. The germline V gene has CDR1 MDHEN and CDR2 SYDVKM. The CDR3 is made up of 15 amino acids. The CDR3 DNA is TGTGCCAGCAGTCCTACCGGGTCTAGCAATCAGCCCCAGCATTTT. Amino acids: CASSPTGSSNQPQHF.

This sequence joins TRBV7-9 and TRBJ2-3; tentative D call: TRBD2 (5 bases). CDR1 is SEHNR, CDR2 FQNEAQ, per germline (reference sequence). The V end lost 1 base, the J end lost 4 bases, and 12 bases lay between the germline ends. The CDR3 is 15 residues long. CDR3 sequence reads: CASSLELGYADTQYF. The CDR3 DNA reads as TGTGCCAGCAGCTTAGAACTAGGATACGCAGATACGCAGTATTTT.

The CDR3 region has the DNA TGTGCCAGCAGTTTCTTAACTAGCGGGGGAACAGATACGCAGTATTTT. This gives the protein CASSFLTSGGTDTQYF. V is TRBV27 and J is TRBJ2-3; 11 bases are a match to TRBD2. This CDR3 comprises 16 residues. J lost 3 bases, V lost 3 bases, and 5 bases had no gene match. Germline V gene data show CDR1 as MNHEY and CDR2 as SMNVEV (reference sequence).

This clone was observed once. The same CDR3 arises from other DNA sequences in this sample as well. The rearrangement joins TRBV6-1 to TRBJ1-1; 10 positions match TRBD1. CDR1 and CDR2 from the germline V gene are MNHNS and SASEGT. The CDR3 spans 13 residues. V was clipped by 11 bases and J by 4 bases; unmatched bases: 7. The CDR3, as DNA: TGTGCCTCCAGGGGGACAGGGGTCACTGAAGCTTTCTTT. Its protein is CASRGTGVTEAFF.